The source of this T cell receptor beta chain is a study of blood T cell repertoires in COVID-19. Under the authors' procedure: Amplification of reference gene primers was used by the study to estimate nucleated cell counts. Assay used: immunoSEQ multiplex PCR; TCRdb lists only in-frame clones, some missing. Clone size and the V and J calls come from that table; the DNA yielded D and trimming. Of more than 300,000 clones detected, 88% appear once; the ten largest clones hold approximately 1.2%. The CDR3 runs 15 residues. The V end was cut by 5 bases, the J end by 2 bases, with 15 bases between. CDR1 SGDLS and CDR2 YYNGEE come from the germline V gene.

Material for sequencing was PBMCs or T cells enriched from blood (not recorded which). The receptor was isolated from a woman aged 18-29 years who had recovered from COVID-19. The chain combines TRBV9 with TRBJ2-3, with a tentative D call TRBD2 (6 bases). The CDR3 here is CASSPGVRDTDTQYF. The CDR3 DNA sequence: TGTGCCAGCAGTCCGGGGGTGAGGGACACAGATACGCAGTATTTT.